This T cell receptor (beta chain) is drawn from a study of blood T cell repertoires in COVID-19. Study-level background: Collection of acute and convalescent COVID-19 samples took place in the United States, Italy and Spain. T cells, B-cell-depleted T cells, or PBMCs provided the cDNA or gDNA that served as material.

Authors' processing steps: From reference gene primer amplification, estimates of nucleated cell counts were derived. Clones were sequenced by immunoSEQ multiplex PCR, and TCRdb holds only the in-frame ones, with some missing. The DNA was the basis for D and trimming; V, J and clone size are from that table. The data hold 200,000 to 250,000 clones, with around four fifths observed a single time. The length of the CDR3 is 16 residues. Germline-derived CDR1 and CDR2 are SGHKS and YYEKEE (reference sequence). Trimming removed 4 bases from V and 3 bases from J, with 16 bases in between. What was sequenced was peripheral blood. The source of this sequence is a woman over 75 with active or convalescent COVID-19. The chain links TRBV5-5 to TRBJ1-4, with D possibly TRBD1 on 6 matching bases. The CDR3 DNA reads as TGTGCCAGCAGCGCTGGTTTGTCAGGGGCTAATGAAAAACTGTTTTTT. Translation: CASSAGLSGANEKLFF. Using reference TRBV5-5 and TRBJ1-4 for the parts outside the CDR3, the full variable domain is DAGVTQSPTHLIKTRGQQVTLRCSPISGHKSVSWYQQVLGQGPQFIFQYYEKEERGRGNFPDRFSARQFPNYSSELNVNALLLGDSALYLCASSAGLSGANEKLFFGSGTQLSVL.